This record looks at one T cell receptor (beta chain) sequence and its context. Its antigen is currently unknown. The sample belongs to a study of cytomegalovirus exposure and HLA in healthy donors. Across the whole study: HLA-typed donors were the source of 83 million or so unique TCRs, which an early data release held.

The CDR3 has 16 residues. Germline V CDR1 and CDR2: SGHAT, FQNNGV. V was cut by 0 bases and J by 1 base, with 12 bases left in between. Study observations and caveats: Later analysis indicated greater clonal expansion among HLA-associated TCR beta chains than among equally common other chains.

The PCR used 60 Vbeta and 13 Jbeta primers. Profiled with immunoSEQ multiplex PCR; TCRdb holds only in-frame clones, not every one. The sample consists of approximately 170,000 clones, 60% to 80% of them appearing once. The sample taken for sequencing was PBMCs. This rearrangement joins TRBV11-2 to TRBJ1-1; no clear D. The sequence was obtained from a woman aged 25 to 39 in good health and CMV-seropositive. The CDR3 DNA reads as TGTGCCAGCAGCTTAGATCACCTAGCTTGGAACACTGAAGCTTTCTTT. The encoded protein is CASSLDHLAWNTEAFF.